This T cell receptor beta chain originates from a study of human T cells and chemical hapten exposure. Study details: The patients, most of them female, presented with alopecia areata, totalis or universalis.

As to this clonotype: The antigen is unknown.

MiXCR was run by TCRdb on the RACE reads, yielding one entry per CDR3 protein. The sample holds more than 100,000 distinct CDR3 sequences, roughly 15% seen once. Time point meaning: patch test 1, 2 weeks after DPC sensitization. This sample's treatment: therapeutic diphenylcyclopropenone sensitization with weekly scalp DPC. The drawing of blood occurred before each patch test was applied. Germline CDR1 and CDR2: LGHDT and YNNKEL (reference sequence). This CDR3 has 16 amino acids. Trimming stripped 1 base from V and 5 bases from J, with 15 bases between. Study results and limitations: Correlating positively with patch test score were the PT1 expanded TCR counts. The donors suffered from alopecia, so their immune response may not match that of healthy people.

The receptor comes from a man younger than 30 with alopecia areata. Some clones in this sample may be carry-over from other donors' samples. The V call is TRBV3-1, the J call TRBJ1-5; D is unresolved. The sample in question was whole blood, obtained in connection with sensitization to the hapten diphenylcyclopropenone (DPC). CDR3 sequence: CASSQGLGMRYQPQHF. The CDR3 coding sequence is TGTGCCAGCAGCCAAGGATTGGGTATGCGCTATCAGCCCCAGCATTTT.